The sequence of this T cell receptor (beta chain) was determined in a study of Ad26.COV2.S vaccination and SARS-CoV-2 variants. Study summary: Recipients of Ad26.COV2.S got it intramuscularly, once or twice 56 days apart. Study observations and caveats: Substantial post-vaccination breadth of spike-specific CD8+ and CD4+ T cell responses was reported. Vaccine recipients surpassed placebo recipients in spike-specific TCR breadth. From the TCR breadth and depth analyses, total T cell responses may have been underestimated.

This clone came up a few times. No antigen is known for it. Generated by immunoSEQ multiplex PCR, the TCRdb table keeps only in-frame clones and is missing some. The sample has approximately 250,000 clones; around nine tenths are singletons. Documented treatment: roughly 18 received Ad26.COV2.S at low or high dose, single or two shots; roughly five received placebo; per-sample allocation not given. Samples came from day 63 after the first vaccine or placebo injection. The receptor was derived from a person between 18 and 65 years old who received the Ad26.COV2.S COVID-19 vaccine or a placebo. The sequences come from peripheral blood, collected in a trial of Ad26.COV2.S vaccine versus placebo.

CDR3 in DNA: TGTGCCAGCAGCCAAGACGCTAGGGGGGCAGGGACTGAAGCTTTCTTT. This translates into CASSQDARGAGTEAFF. V gene TRBV4-2 combines with J gene TRBJ1-1, with a tentative D call TRBD1 (6 bases). The CDR3 is made up of 16 amino acids. Looked up from germline, CDR1 is LGHNA and CDR2 is YNFKEQ. With 0 bases removed from V and 5 bases from J, the gap between germline ends came to 16 bases.